This section outlines one T cell receptor beta chain sequence together with its context. J lost 3 bases, V lost 5 bases, and 8 bases had no gene match. Germline V CDR1 and CDR2: SQVTM, ANQGSEA. The CDR3 contains 14 residues. These data originate in a study of T cell responses to AZD1222 COVID-19 vaccine. The protocol was immunoSEQ multiplex PCR, while the TCRdb copy is restricted to in-frame clones and leaves out a portion. The data show some 150,000 clones, 75% to 90% seen once. The rearrangement links TRBV29-1 to TRBJ1-2, with TRBD1 matching 8 bases. This sequence was found in an adult who had recovered from COVID-19. The sequencing used peripheral blood, collected after recovery from COVID-19. The CDR3 DNA reads TGCAGCGTTCAGGGGACAGGTAGCGACTATGGCTACACCTTC. This codes for CSVQGTGSDYGYTF.